Below are 21 T cell receptor beta chains sequenced from a single sample in a study of T-cell reconstitution after alpha-beta-depleted transplantation in children. The TCRbeta library incorporated unique molecular identifiers. TCRdb independently ran MiXCR on the PCR reads; one entry per CDR3 protein. The sample lists approximately 300,000 distinct CDR3 sequences; 10% were seen once. Source: PBMCs, taken before TCRalphabeta/CD19-depleted stem cell transplant. The receptor set was obtained from a boy in the first two years of life with acute myeloid leukemia, due to receive a stem cell transplant.

This clonotype came up many times. This chain connects TRBV20-1 to TRBJ2-7; 8 bases are a match to TRBD2. Trimming at V came to 1 base and at J to 3 bases, leaving 5 bases not matched to a gene. This CDR3 contains 14 residues. CDR1 DFQATT and CDR2 SNEGSKA come from the germline V gene (reference sequence). The CDR3 sequence is CSARVSGSIYEQYF. CDR3 sequence (DNA): TGCAGTGCTAGAGTAAGCGGGAGTATCTACGAGCAGTACTTC.

Points on this clonotype: This clone may be a read error of a much larger clone one base away. The V gene is TRBV6-1, the J gene TRBJ2-2, with D perhaps TRBD1 or TRBD2 (5 bases each). This CDR3 has 16 amino acids. V was pared by 7 bases and J by 3 bases, with 18 bases between. Germline assignment: CDR1 MNHNS and CDR2 SASEGT. CDR3 amino acids: CASTRRGARDTGELFF. As DNA, the CDR3 is TGTGCCAGCACTCGACGAGGGGCGCGGGACACCGGGGAGCTGTTTTTT.

This clonotype was detected once. The chain has TRBV24-1 and TRBJ2-2; tentative D call: TRBD2 (6 bases). This CDR3 has 15 amino acids. CDR1 is KGHDR, CDR2 SFDVKD, per germline. Trimming pared 2 bases from V and 5 bases from J, leaving 11 bases between. CDR3 protein: CATSDSGTSTGELFF. The CDR3 nucleotides read TGTGCCACCAGTGATTCCGGGACTTCTACCGGGGAGCTGTTTTTT.

This clonotype was observed at least ten times. The V call is TRBV11-2, the J call TRBJ2-1, with a possible D match to TRBD2 (6 bases). The germline V gene has CDR1 SGHAT and CDR2 FQNNGV. The CDR3 is 14 residues long. V dropped 5 bases and J dropped 7 bases, with 15 bases sitting between them. CDR3 protein: CASSPRGLANEQFF. In nucleotides, the CDR3 is TGTGCCAGCAGCCCTAGGGGACTCGCGAATGAGCAGTTCTTC.

This clonotype was counted ten times or more. The V and J genes are TRBV7-2 and TRBJ2-7; tentatively, D is TRBD1 (6 bases). Per germline, CDR1 SGHTA and CDR2 FQGNSA. Trimming cost V 5 bases and J 9 bases, with 14 bases left between them. CDR3 size: 12 residues. The CDR3 spells CASSALLGGQYF. The CDR3 DNA is TGTGCCAGCAGCGCCTTACTAGGGGGGCAGTACTTC.

There are many counts of this clonotype. The chain employs TRBV7-8 and TRBJ2-3; 11 nucleotides align to TRBD2. The length of the CDR3 is 18 residues. Germline assignment: CDR1 SGHVS and CDR2 FQNEAQ. V lost 2 bases, J lost 2 bases, and 9 bases stayed unmatched. CDR3 nucleotide sequence: TGTGCCAGCAGCTTAAAGCGGGTTAGCGGGAGGGCCACAGATACGCAGTATTTT. This translates into CASSLKRVSGRATDTQYF.

This chain links TRBV2 with TRBJ2-1; TRBD2 matches at 9 bases. The CDR3 is 18 amino acids. Trimming took 10 bases from V and 0 from J; bases not matched to a gene: 16. The germline gives CDR1 SNHLY, CDR2 FYNNEI. As DNA, the CDR3 is TGTGCCATCTGTTCGCGGGGAGCGGGGGGCTACTCCTACAATGAGCAGTTCTTC. It codes for CAICSRGAGGYSYNEQFF.

This clonotype was found many times. This chain connects TRBV27 to TRBJ2-5, with D unresolved. There are 12 residues in the CDR3. The V end lost 5 bases, the J end lost 4 bases, and 8 bases lay between the germline ends. Looked up from germline, CDR1 is MNHEY and CDR2 is SMNVEV (reference sequence). CDR3: CASSPLGETQYF. The CDR3 coding sequence is TGTGCCAGCAGTCCCCTCGGAGAGACCCAGTACTTC.

Ten or more counts support this clonotype. This chain's CDR3 is CSAPGGGRATDTQYF. The CDR3 nucleotides read TGCAGTGCCCCTGGTGGCGGGAGAGCCACAGATACGCAGTATTTT. The chain joins TRBV20-1 to TRBJ2-3; 7 nucleotides agree with TRBD2. The CDR3 extends over 15 amino acids. Unmatched junction bases numbered 11, after V lost 6 bases and J lost 2 bases. In germline, CDR1 is DFQATT, CDR2 SNEGSKA (reference sequence).

This clonotype was counted between two and nine times. The V gene is TRBV11-2, the J gene TRBJ1-2; D not resolved. V lost 2 bases and J 0 bases, leaving 10 bases between the germline ends. CDR1 is SGHAT, CDR2 FQNNGV, per germline. This CDR3 is 15 amino acids long. CDR3 bases: TGTGCCAGCAGCTTAAAAAGGGCTACTAACTATGGCTACACCTTC. Its protein product is CASSLKRATNYGYTF.

This clonotype was counted many times. V is TRBV12-3 or TRBV12-4 and J is TRBJ2-7; weak D call: TRBD1 (8 bases). Trimming cost V 6 bases and J 7 bases, with 19 bases left between them. The CDR3 has 14 amino acids. CDR3 amino acids: CASSHRGGAGEQYF. CDR3 in DNA: TGTGCCAGCAGCCACAGGGGGGGGGCGGGAGAGCAGTACTTC.

This chain's CDR3 is CASSPGAGGFSSSYNEQFF. DNA of the CDR3: TGTGCCAGCTCACCCGGGGCAGGGGGTTTTTCCAGCTCCTACAATGAGCAGTTCTTC. V usage is TRBV18 and J usage is TRBJ2-1; 7 nucleotides agree with TRBD1. With V trimmed by 3 bases and J by 0 bases, 14 bases remained unmatched. Germline assignment: CDR1 KGHSH and CDR2 LQKENI. The length of the CDR3 is 19 residues.

This clonotype came up many times. The chain combines TRBV7-9 with TRBJ2-4, with no clear D. From germline, CDR1 is SEHNR and CDR2 FQNEAQ (reference sequence). Trimming stripped 4 bases from V and 0 bases from J, with 7 bases between. The CDR3 length is 14 residues. CDR3 amino acids: CASSSRVAKNIQYF. The CDR3 DNA is TGTGCCAGCAGCTCTAGGGTAGCCAAAAACATTCAGTACTTC.

The chain joins TRBV20-1 to TRBJ1-2, with a weak D call TRBD1 (5 bases). V lost 0 bases and J lost 4, with 12 bases in between. Germline V gene lookup returns CDR1 DFQATT and CDR2 SNEGSKA (reference sequence). This CDR3 has 14 amino acids. The CDR3 spells CSARDTPGPYGYTF. The CDR3 coding sequence is TGCAGTGCTAGAGACACCCCGGGGCCCTATGGCTACACCTTC.

J is TRBJ2-5 and V is TRBV11-2; 7 positions match TRBD2. The CDR3 covers 13 residues. The J segment lost 7 bases and the V segment lost 3 bases, leaving 5 bases of the junction unmatched. Germline loops: CDR1 SGHAT, CDR2 FQNNGV. CDR3 loop: CASSLERDGTQYF. In nucleotides, the CDR3 is TGTGCCAGCAGCTTGGAGCGGGACGGGACCCAGTACTTC.

In this sample, this clonotype turned up many times. The chain combines TRBV27 with TRBJ2-7; D is uncertain. V lost 5 bases and J lost 2, with 10 bases in between. This CDR3 contains 13 residues. Germline CDR1 is MNHEY and CDR2 is SMNVEV (reference sequence). For the CDR3, the DNA is TGTGCCAGCAGTCCGGCCGGCCCCTACGAGCAGTACTTC. Translation: CASSPAGPYEQYF.

This clonotype was detected only a few times. The V and J genes are TRBV7-9 and TRBJ2-1; weak D call: TRBD2 (5 bases). Germline V gene sequence: CDR1 SEHNR, CDR2 FQNEAQ (reference sequence). The V end was cut by 6 bases, the J end by 7 bases, with 10 bases between. The CDR3 extends over 12 amino acids. The CDR3 DNA is TGTGCCAGCAGGTATCCGGGGAATGAGCAGTTCTTC. This encodes CASRYPGNEQFF.

This clonotype showed up many times. This rearrangement joins TRBV7-2 to TRBJ1-2, with TRBD1 matching over 9 bases. This CDR3 spans 15 amino acids. J gave up 5 bases and V 5 bases, and 9 bases lay outside the gene matches. Germline CDR1 and CDR2: SGHTA and FQGNSA. CDR3 coding DNA: TGTGCCAGCAGCACCCACGGGACAGGGCAATATGGCTACACCTTC. Its protein is CASSTHGTGQYGYTF.

The chain links TRBV7-9 to TRBJ2-7; 8 positions match TRBD1. This CDR3 spans 14 amino acids. The germline CDR1 and CDR2 sequences are SEHNR and FQNEAQ (reference sequence). Germline trimming cut 8 bases from V and 5 bases from J; bases unmatched to any gene: 11. CDR3 loop: CASSPGQGINEQYF. In DNA form, the CDR3 reads TGTGCCAGCTCCCCCGGACAGGGCATCAACGAGCAGTACTTC.

To note about this clonotype: A read error may be the cause here, since a much bigger clone is one base away. The chain links TRBV5-1 to TRBJ2-1; perhaps TRBD2 as D (6 bases). The CDR3 sequence is 16 residues long. Looked up from germline, CDR1 is SGHRS and CDR2 is YFSETQ. The CDR3 loop is CASSLETRWAYHEQFF. As DNA, the CDR3 is TGCGCCAGCAGCTTGGAGACTAGGTGGGCCTACCATGAGCAGTTCTTC.

This clonotype was counted a few times. J is TRBJ2-7 and V is TRBV6-1; a possible D gene is TRBD1 (6 bases). This CDR3 region has 13 residues. V lost 2 bases and J lost 6, with 11 bases in between. Germline CDR1 and CDR2: MNHNS and SASEGT. CDR3: CASSEHRAGEQYF. DNA of the CDR3: TGTGCCAGCAGTGAACACAGGGCAGGCGAGCAGTACTTC.